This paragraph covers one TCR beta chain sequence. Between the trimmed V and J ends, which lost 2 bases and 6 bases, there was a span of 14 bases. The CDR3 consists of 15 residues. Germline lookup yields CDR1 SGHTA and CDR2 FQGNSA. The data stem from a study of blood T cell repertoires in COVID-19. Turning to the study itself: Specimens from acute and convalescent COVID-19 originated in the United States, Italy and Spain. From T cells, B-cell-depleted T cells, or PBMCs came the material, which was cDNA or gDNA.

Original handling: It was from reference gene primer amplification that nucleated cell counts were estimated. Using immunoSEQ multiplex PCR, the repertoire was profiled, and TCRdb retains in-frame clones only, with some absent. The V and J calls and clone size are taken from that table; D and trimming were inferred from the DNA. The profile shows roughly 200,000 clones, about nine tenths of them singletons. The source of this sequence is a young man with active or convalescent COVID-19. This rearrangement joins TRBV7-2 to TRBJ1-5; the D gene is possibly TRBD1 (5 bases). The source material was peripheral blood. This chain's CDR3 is CASSLSPGMSQPQHF. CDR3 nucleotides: TGTGCCAGCAGCTTATCGCCAGGGATGTCTCAGCCCCAGCATTTT.